The rows below give T cell receptor beta chains drawn from one sample of a study of graft-versus-host responses after intestinal transplantation. The assay was immunoSEQ multiplex PCR, and TCRdb's table has in-frame clones only and misses some. The sample records fewer than 15,000 clones, 84% being singletons. The sample in question was PBMCs, obtained about 300 days after intestinal transplant. These receptors originate from a human patient who received an intestinal transplant, so some T cells may come from the graft donor. Both conserved end residues are part of each CDR3. Fields, in order: V gene, D gene, clone size, J gene, CDR3 protein, CDR3 DNA. The D gene is left open where the match is weak. Expanded clones are given a class, and other clones once, few, many or no size at all.

v_call: TRBV19; d_call: -; clone_size: -; j_call: TRBJ2-1; cdr3_aa: CASSIDLPEQFF; cdr3_nt: TGTGCCAGTAGTATAGACCTCCCTGAGCAGTTCTTC
v_call: TRBV6-5; d_call: -; clone_size: -; j_call: TRBJ1-2; cdr3_aa: CASRMGGANYGYTF; cdr3_nt: TGTGCCAGCAGGATGGGGGGAGCTAACTATGGCTACACCTTC
v_call: TRBV6-5; d_call: -; clone_size: -; j_call: TRBJ1-2; cdr3_aa: CASAIGNYGYTF; cdr3_nt: TGTGCCAGCGCCATAGGGAACTATGGCTACACCTTC
v_call: TRBV19; d_call: TRBD1; clone_size: -; j_call: TRBJ2-1; cdr3_aa: CASSVNRDRASNEQFF; cdr3_nt: TGTGCCAGTAGTGTAAACCGGGACAGGGCCTCCAATGAGCAGTTCTTC
v_call: TRBV19; d_call: TRBD1; clone_size: -; j_call: TRBJ2-3; cdr3_aa: CASSTSDRGRYADTQYF; cdr3_nt: TGTGCCAGTAGCACAAGCGACAGGGGCCGCTACGCAGATACGCAGTATTTT
v_call: TRBV28; d_call: TRBD1; clone_size: -; j_call: TRBJ2-5; cdr3_aa: CASSNPWTGETQYF; cdr3_nt: TGTGCCAGCAGCAATCCGTGGACAGGGGAGACCCAGTACTTC
v_call: TRBV19; d_call: -; clone_size: -; j_call: TRBJ1-1; cdr3_aa: CASWVGAEAFF; cdr3_nt: TGTGCCAGCTGGGTAGGGGCTGAAGCTTTCTTT
v_call: TRBV27; d_call: -; clone_size: -; j_call: TRBJ2-7; cdr3_aa: CASSFRTGEQYF; cdr3_nt: TGTGCCAGCAGTTTCAGGACGGGCGAGCAGTACTTC
v_call: TRBV28; d_call: -; clone_size: -; j_call: TRBJ1-5; cdr3_aa: CASGYGGNNQPQHF; cdr3_nt: TGTGCCAGCGGGTATGGGGGGAATAATCAGCCCCAGCATTTT
v_call: TRBV10-3; d_call: TRBD1; clone_size: few; j_call: TRBJ2-7; cdr3_aa: CAIRTSTGGEQYF; cdr3_nt: TGTGCCATCAGGACGTCGACAGGGGGCGAGCAGTACTTC
v_call: TRBV5-1; d_call: -; clone_size: -; j_call: TRBJ2-4; cdr3_aa: CASSLGPLAKNIQYF; cdr3_nt: TGCGCCAGCAGCTTGGGGCCGTTAGCCAAAAACATTCAGTACTTC
v_call: TRBV27; d_call: -; clone_size: -; j_call: TRBJ2-4; cdr3_aa: CASSAGQLKNIQYF; cdr3_nt: TGTGCCAGCAGTGCGGGACAGCTAAAAAACATTCAGTACTTC
v_call: TRBV21-1; d_call: -; clone_size: -; j_call: TRBJ2-7; cdr3_aa: CASSNYEQYF; cdr3_nt: TGTGCCAGCAGCAATTACGAGCAGTACTTC
v_call: TRBV5-1; d_call: TRBD2; clone_size: -; j_call: TRBJ2-7; cdr3_aa: CASRFGLANYEQYF; cdr3_nt: TGCGCCAGCAGGTTCGGACTAGCGAACTACGAGCAGTACTTC
v_call: TRBV29-1; d_call: TRBD1; clone_size: -; j_call: TRBJ1-1; cdr3_aa: CSARDRENTEAFF; cdr3_nt: TGCAGCGCCCGGGACAGAGAGAACACTGAAGCTTTCTTT
v_call: TRBV6-6; d_call: -; clone_size: -; j_call: TRBJ1-1; cdr3_aa: CASSLGVSSQAFF; cdr3_nt: TGTGCCAGCAGTCTGGGGGTCAGTTCGCAAGCTTTCTTT
v_call: TRBV5-1; d_call: TRBD1; clone_size: -; j_call: TRBJ2-7; cdr3_aa: CASSLADRGREQYF; cdr3_nt: TGCGCCAGCAGCTTGGCCGACAGGGGGAGAGAGCAGTACTTC
v_call: TRBV29-1; d_call: -; clone_size: once; j_call: TRBJ2-5; cdr3_aa: CSVSGPETQYF; cdr3_nt: TGCAGCGTTTCCGGGCCCGAGACCCAGTACTTC
v_call: TRBV28; d_call: -; clone_size: -; j_call: TRBJ1-1; cdr3_aa: CASASLGRVNAEAFF; cdr3_nt: TGTGCCAGCGCCTCCTTGGGGCGGGTTAACGCTGAAGCTTTCTTT
v_call: TRBV27; d_call: TRBD2; clone_size: -; j_call: TRBJ2-1; cdr3_aa: CASSPWTSGRSGNEQFF; cdr3_nt: TGTGCCAGCAGTCCTTGGACTAGCGGGAGGTCTGGCAATGAGCAGTTCTTC
v_call: TRBV2; d_call: TRBD1; clone_size: -; j_call: TRBJ1-1; cdr3_aa: CASRGTGMNTEAFF; cdr3_nt: TGTGCCAGCAGGGGGACAGGCATGAACACTGAAGCTTTCTTT
v_call: TRBV4-2; d_call: TRBD1; clone_size: -; j_call: TRBJ1-4; cdr3_aa: CASSPALKRGQGLDEKLFF; cdr3_nt: TGTGCCAGCAGCCCCGCCCTAAAAAGGGGACAGGGGTTGGATGAAAAACTGTTTTTT
v_call: TRBV6-6; d_call: -; clone_size: -; j_call: TRBJ2-7; cdr3_aa: CASSPRDGESSYEQYF; cdr3_nt: TGTGCCAGCAGTCCCCGGGACGGGGAAAGCTCCTACGAGCAGTACTTC
v_call: TRBV13; d_call: TRBD2; clone_size: once; j_call: TRBJ2-5; cdr3_aa: CASSLGLAGGETQYF; cdr3_nt: TGTGCCAGCAGCTTAGGCCTAGCGGGAGGAGAGACCCAGTACTTC
v_call: TRBV11-2; d_call: -; clone_size: once; j_call: TRBJ2-5; cdr3_aa: CASSLDPSRETQYF; cdr3_nt: TGTGCCAGCAGCTTAGATCCTAGCCGAGAGACCCAGTACTTC
v_call: TRBV13; d_call: -; clone_size: -; j_call: TRBJ1-2; cdr3_aa: CASSPREGEDYGYTF; cdr3_nt: TGTGCCAGCAGCCCTCGGGAGGGCGAAGACTATGGCTACACCTTC
v_call: TRBV7-3; d_call: TRBD1; clone_size: few; j_call: TRBJ1-4; cdr3_aa: CASSPKDRPAGEKLFF; cdr3_nt: TGTGCCAGCAGCCCAAAGGACAGGCCGGCAGGTGAAAAACTGTTTTTT
v_call: TRBV27; d_call: TRBD1; clone_size: -; j_call: TRBJ2-7; cdr3_aa: CASSLMGQGNRYF; cdr3_nt: TGTGCCAGCAGTTTAATGGGACAGGGAAATAGGTACTTC
v_call: TRBV11-3; d_call: -; clone_size: -; j_call: TRBJ2-1; cdr3_aa: CASSLDRYNEQFF; cdr3_nt: TGTGCCAGCAGCTTAGACAGATACAATGAGCAGTTCTTC
v_call: TRBV6-1; d_call: TRBD1; clone_size: -; j_call: TRBJ2-1; cdr3_aa: CASSEVRGQGDNEQFF; cdr3_nt: TGTGCCAGCAGTGAAGTTAGGGGACAGGGAGACAATGAGCAGTTCTTC
v_call: TRBV9; d_call: -; clone_size: -; j_call: TRBJ2-5; cdr3_aa: CASSPEVAGLETQYF; cdr3_nt: TGTGCCAGCAGCCCCGAGGTGGCGGGGCTGGAGACCCAGTACTTC
v_call: TRBV6-5; d_call: TRBD1; clone_size: -; j_call: TRBJ1-2; cdr3_aa: CASSGTGPAGYTF; cdr3_nt: TGTGCCAGCAGTGGGACAGGGCCTGCTGGCTACACCTTC
v_call: TRBV6-5; d_call: -; clone_size: -; j_call: TRBJ1-2; cdr3_aa: CATYLYGYTF; cdr3_nt: TGTGCCACCTATCTTTATGGCTACACCTTC
v_call: TRBV7-7; d_call: TRBD1; clone_size: -; j_call: TRBJ2-5; cdr3_aa: CASSLLDTGTGVETQYF; cdr3_nt: TGTGCCAGCAGCTTACTCGACACCGGGACAGGGGTAGAGACCCAGTACTTC
v_call: TRBV28; d_call: -; clone_size: few; j_call: TRBJ1-2; cdr3_aa: CASSFWWANWDGYTF; cdr3_nt: TGTGCCAGCAGTTTCTGGTGGGCCAACTGGGATGGCTACACCTTC
v_call: TRBV5-1; d_call: -; clone_size: few; j_call: TRBJ1-1; cdr3_aa: CASSFKAGYTEAFF; cdr3_nt: TGCGCCAGCAGCTTCAAGGCGGGGTACACTGAAGCTTTCTTT
v_call: TRBV25-1; d_call: TRBD2; clone_size: -; j_call: TRBJ2-5; cdr3_aa: CASPATRRAGQETQYF; cdr3_nt: TGTGCCAGCCCTGCCACGCGACGAGCGGGACAAGAGACCCAGTACTTC
v_call: TRBV28; d_call: TRBD1; clone_size: -; j_call: TRBJ1-6; cdr3_aa: CASSSGTVTLHF; cdr3_nt: TGTGCCAGCAGTTCCGGGACAGTTACCCTCCACTTT
v_call: TRBV29-1; d_call: TRBD2; clone_size: -; j_call: TRBJ2-3; cdr3_aa: CSAGTSGTDTQYF; cdr3_nt: TGCAGCGCCGGGACTAGCGGCACAGATACGCAGTATTTT
v_call: TRBV4-1; d_call: TRBD2; clone_size: -; j_call: TRBJ2-1; cdr3_aa: CASSQQGLAGGYYNEQFF; cdr3_nt: TGCGCCAGCAGCCAACAGGGACTAGCGGGAGGATACTACAATGAGCAGTTCTTC
v_call: TRBV2; d_call: -; clone_size: -; j_call: TRBJ2-1; cdr3_aa: CASSEGALGEQFF; cdr3_nt: TGTGCCAGCAGTGAAGGGGCCCTCGGAGAGCAGTTCTTC
v_call: TRBV6-5; d_call: -; clone_size: once; j_call: TRBJ2-2; cdr3_aa: CASSYSPGYTGELFF; cdr3_nt: TGTGCCAGCAGTTACTCGCCGGGCTACACCGGGGAGCTGTTTTTT
v_call: TRBV29-1; d_call: TRBD2; clone_size: -; j_call: TRBJ2-3; cdr3_aa: CSVARLAGVQDTQYF; cdr3_nt: TGCAGCGTTGCCAGACTAGCGGGAGTGCAAGATACGCAGTATTTT
v_call: TRBV9; d_call: -; clone_size: -; j_call: TRBJ2-1; cdr3_aa: CASSVGTSSYNEQFF; cdr3_nt: TGTGCCAGCAGCGTAGGTACTAGTAGTTACAATGAGCAGTTCTTC
v_call: TRBV13; d_call: TRBD2; clone_size: -; j_call: TRBJ2-1; cdr3_aa: CASSLASISGTSEGYNEQFF; cdr3_nt: TGTGCCAGCAGCTTAGCCTCTATATCGGGGACTAGCGAGGGATACAATGAGCAGTTCTTC
v_call: TRBV5-1; d_call: TRBD1; clone_size: -; j_call: TRBJ1-4; cdr3_aa: CASSLGQGAEKLFF; cdr3_nt: TGCGCCAGCAGCTTGGGACAGGGGGCTGAAAAACTGTTTTTT
v_call: TRBV7-9; d_call: -; clone_size: -; j_call: TRBJ2-7; cdr3_aa: CASSSGPGYVYEQYF; cdr3_nt: TGTGCCAGCAGCTCCGGCCCAGGGTACGTCTACGAGCAGTACTTC
v_call: TRBV28; d_call: -; clone_size: few; j_call: TRBJ2-1; cdr3_aa: CASSRGNEQFF; cdr3_nt: TGTGCCAGCAGTAGGGGAAATGAGCAGTTCTTC
v_call: TRBV10-3; d_call: TRBD1; clone_size: -; j_call: TRBJ2-5; cdr3_aa: CAISEGDRGYQETQYF; cdr3_nt: TGTGCCATCAGTGAGGGGGACAGGGGCTACCAAGAGACCCAGTACTTC
v_call: TRBV7-9; d_call: -; clone_size: -; j_call: TRBJ1-1; cdr3_aa: CASSFPGGRNTEAFF; cdr3_nt: TGTGCCAGCAGCTTTCCCGGGGGCAGAAACACTGAAGCTTTCTTT
v_call: TRBV20-1; d_call: -; clone_size: -; j_call: TRBJ2-7; cdr3_aa: CSRGGFYEQYF; cdr3_nt: TGCAGTAGGGGCGGCTTCTACGAGCAGTACTTC
v_call: TRBV19; d_call: -; clone_size: -; j_call: TRBJ2-1; cdr3_aa: CASSIGSYNEQFF; cdr3_nt: TGTGCCAGTAGTATTGGGTCCTACAATGAGCAGTTCTTC
v_call: TRBV15; d_call: -; clone_size: once; j_call: TRBJ2-4; cdr3_aa: CATSRDRGRAKNIQYF; cdr3_nt: TGTGCCACCAGCAGAGACCGGGGACGAGCCAAAAACATTCAGTACTTC
v_call: TRBV11-3; d_call: -; clone_size: -; j_call: TRBJ2-3; cdr3_aa: CATPLGAKVDTQYF; cdr3_nt: TGTGCCACCCCCTTGGGGGCGAAGGTGGATACGCAGTATTTT
v_call: TRBV19; d_call: -; clone_size: -; j_call: TRBJ1-1; cdr3_aa: CASSRVQNTEAFF; cdr3_nt: TGTGCCAGTAGCAGGGTACAGAACACTGAAGCTTTCTTT